The sequence of this T cell receptor (beta chain) was determined in a study of T cell responses to AZD1222 COVID-19 vaccine. Germline CDR1 and CDR2: SGHTA and FQGTGA. The CDR3 length is 16 residues. Trimming shortened V by 1 base and J by 0 bases, and 7 bases separated the two germline ends. TCRdb's copy holds only in-frame clones and misses some; the assay was immunoSEQ multiplex PCR. The sample lists over 95,000 clones; 85% to 90% were seen once. The sequenced sample was peripheral blood, obtained on day 0 of AZD1222 vaccination. This sequence originates from an adult in good health. J is TRBJ2-6 and V is TRBV7-3; no clear D gene. The CDR3 reads CASSLIGSSGANVLTF. DNA of the CDR3: TGTGCCAGCAGCTTAATCGGCAGCTCTGGGGCCAACGTCCTGACTTTC.